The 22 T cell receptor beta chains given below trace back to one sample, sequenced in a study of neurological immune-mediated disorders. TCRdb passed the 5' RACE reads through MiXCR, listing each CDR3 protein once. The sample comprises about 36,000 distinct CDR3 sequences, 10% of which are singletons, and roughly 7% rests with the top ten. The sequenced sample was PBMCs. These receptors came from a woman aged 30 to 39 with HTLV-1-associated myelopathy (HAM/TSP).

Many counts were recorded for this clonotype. As DNA, the CDR3 is TGTGCCATCAGTGACGACAGTAAGGGCTATGGCTACACCTTC. It codes for CAISDDSKGYGYTF. V usage is TRBV10-3 and J usage is TRBJ1-2; D perhaps matches TRBD1 (5 bases). The V gene's germline CDR1 is ENHRY and CDR2 SYGVKD. V lost 3 bases to trimming and J lost 4 bases, with 12 bases between them. The CDR3 loop spans 14 amino acids.

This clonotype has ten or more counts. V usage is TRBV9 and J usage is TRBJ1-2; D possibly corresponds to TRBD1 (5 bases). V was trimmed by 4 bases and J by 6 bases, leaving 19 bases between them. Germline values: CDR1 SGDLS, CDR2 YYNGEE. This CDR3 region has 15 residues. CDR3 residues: CASSSQPGGFDGYTF. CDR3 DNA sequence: TGTGCCAGCAGCTCCCAACCGGGGGGGTTCGATGGCTACACCTTC.

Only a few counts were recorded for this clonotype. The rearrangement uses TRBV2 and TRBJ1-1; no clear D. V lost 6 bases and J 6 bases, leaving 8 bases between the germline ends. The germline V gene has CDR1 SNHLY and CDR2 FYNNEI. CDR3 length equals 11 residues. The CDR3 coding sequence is TGTGCCAGCAGGAGGTGGGCTGAAGCTTTCTTT. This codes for CASRRWAEAFF.

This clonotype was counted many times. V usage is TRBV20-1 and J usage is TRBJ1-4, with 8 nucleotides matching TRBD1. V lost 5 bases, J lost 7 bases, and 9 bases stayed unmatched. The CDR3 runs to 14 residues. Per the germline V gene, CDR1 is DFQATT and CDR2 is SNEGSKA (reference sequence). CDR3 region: CSAGQTGVGEKLFF. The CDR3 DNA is TGCAGTGCTGGTCAGACAGGGGTGGGTGAAAAACTGTTTTTT.

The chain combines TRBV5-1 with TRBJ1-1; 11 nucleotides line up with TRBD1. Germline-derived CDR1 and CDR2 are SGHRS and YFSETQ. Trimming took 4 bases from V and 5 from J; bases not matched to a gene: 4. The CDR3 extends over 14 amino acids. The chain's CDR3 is CASSTGTGGTEAFF. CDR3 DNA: TGCGCCAGCAGCACCGGGACAGGGGGGACTGAAGCTTTCTTT.

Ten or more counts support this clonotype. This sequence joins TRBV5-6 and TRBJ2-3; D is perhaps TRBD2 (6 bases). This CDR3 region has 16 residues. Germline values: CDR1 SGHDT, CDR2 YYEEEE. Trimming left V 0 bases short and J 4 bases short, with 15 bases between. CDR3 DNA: TGTGCCAGCAGCTTGGGGGGAGGAAACTTACCAGATACGCAGTATTTT. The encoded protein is CASSLGGGNLPDTQYF.

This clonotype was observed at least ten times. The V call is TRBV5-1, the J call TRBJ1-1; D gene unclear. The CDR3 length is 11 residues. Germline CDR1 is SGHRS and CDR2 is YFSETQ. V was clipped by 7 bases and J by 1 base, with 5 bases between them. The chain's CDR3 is CASAGNTEAFF. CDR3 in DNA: TGCGCCAGCGCAGGGAACACTGAAGCTTTCTTT.

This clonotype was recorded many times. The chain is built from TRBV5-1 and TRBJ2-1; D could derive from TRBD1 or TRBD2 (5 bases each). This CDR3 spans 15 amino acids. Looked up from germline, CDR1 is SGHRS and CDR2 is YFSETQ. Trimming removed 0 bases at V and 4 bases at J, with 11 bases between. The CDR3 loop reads CASSLVGTVYNEQFF. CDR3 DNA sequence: TGCGCCAGCAGCTTGGTGGGGACGGTATACAATGAGCAGTTCTTC. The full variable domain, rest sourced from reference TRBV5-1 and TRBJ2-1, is KAGVTQTPRYLIKTRGQQVTLSCSPISGHRSVSWYQQTPGQGLQFLFEYFSETQRNKGNFPGRFSGRQFSNSRSEMNVSTLELGDSALYLCASSLVGTVYNEQFFGPGTRLTVL.

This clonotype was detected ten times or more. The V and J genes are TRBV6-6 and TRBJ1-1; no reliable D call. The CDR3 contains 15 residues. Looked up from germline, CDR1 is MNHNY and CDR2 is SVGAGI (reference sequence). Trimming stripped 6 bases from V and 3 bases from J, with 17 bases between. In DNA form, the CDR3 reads TGTGCCAGCAGCAAAACAACCGGACGTTACACTGAAGCTTTCTTT. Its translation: CASSKTTGRYTEAFF.

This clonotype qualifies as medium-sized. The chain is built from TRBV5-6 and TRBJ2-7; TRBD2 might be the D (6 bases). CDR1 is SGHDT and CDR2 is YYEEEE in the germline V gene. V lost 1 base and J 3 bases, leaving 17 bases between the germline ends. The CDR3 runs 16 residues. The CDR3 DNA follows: TGTGCCAGCAGCTTGTCGCGGGGTCTCTTCAACTACGAGCAGTACTTC. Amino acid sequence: CASSLSRGLFNYEQYF.

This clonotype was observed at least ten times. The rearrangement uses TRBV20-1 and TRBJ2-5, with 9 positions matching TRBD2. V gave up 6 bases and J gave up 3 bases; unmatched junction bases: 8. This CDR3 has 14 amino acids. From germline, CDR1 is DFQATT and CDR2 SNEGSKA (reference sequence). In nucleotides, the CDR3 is TGCAGTGCGGCTGGGGGCGGGGGGGAAGAGACCCAGTACTTC. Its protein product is CSAAGGGGEETQYF.

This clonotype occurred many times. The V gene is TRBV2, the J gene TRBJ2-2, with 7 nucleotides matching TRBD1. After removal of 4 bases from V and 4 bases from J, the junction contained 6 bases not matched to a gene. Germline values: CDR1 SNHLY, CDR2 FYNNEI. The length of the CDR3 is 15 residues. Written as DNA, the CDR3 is TGTGCCAGCAGTGCAAGACAGGGTGGCACCGGGGAGCTGTTTTTT. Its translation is CASSARQGGTGELFF. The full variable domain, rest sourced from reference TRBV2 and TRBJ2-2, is EPEVTQTPSHQVTQMGQEVILRCVPISNHLYFYWYRQILGQKVEFLVSFYNNEISEKSEIFDDQFSVERPDGSNFTLKIRSTKLEDSAMYFCASSARQGGTGELFFGEGSRLTVL.

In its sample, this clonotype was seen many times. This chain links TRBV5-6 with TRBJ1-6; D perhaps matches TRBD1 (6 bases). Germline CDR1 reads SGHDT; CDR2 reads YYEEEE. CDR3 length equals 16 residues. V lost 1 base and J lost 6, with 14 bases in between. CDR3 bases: TGTGCCAGCAGCTTGAGGACAGTAAGAGGTAATTCACCCCTCCACTTT. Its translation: CASSLRTVRGNSPLHF.

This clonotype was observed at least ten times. The CDR3: CASSRNDDFGLEAFF. CDR3 bases: TGTGCCAGCAGCCGAAACGACGACTTCGGCCTCGAAGCTTTCTTT. V gene TRBV6-5 combines with J gene TRBJ1-1; the D is unclear. CDR3 size: 15 residues. The germline V gene encodes CDR1 MNHEY and CDR2 SVGAGI. The V and J ends lost 6 bases and 8 bases respectively, with 22 bases between them.

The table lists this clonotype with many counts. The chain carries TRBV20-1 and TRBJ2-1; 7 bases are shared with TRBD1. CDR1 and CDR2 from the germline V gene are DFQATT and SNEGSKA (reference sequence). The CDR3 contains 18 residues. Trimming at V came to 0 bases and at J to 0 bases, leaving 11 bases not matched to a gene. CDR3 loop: CSARDGRARGNSYNEQFF. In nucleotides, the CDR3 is TGCAGTGCTAGAGATGGCCGTGCCAGGGGGAACTCCTACAATGAGCAGTTCTTC.

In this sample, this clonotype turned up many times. The CDR3 sequence is CASSLAQIEQFF. Here the CDR3 DNA reads TGTGCCAGCAGTTTAGCCCAGATCGAGCAGTTCTTC. The V call is TRBV12-3 or TRBV12-4, the J call TRBJ2-1, with no clear D. This CDR3 spans 12 amino acids. Trimming removed 0 bases from V and 10 bases from J, with 7 bases in between.

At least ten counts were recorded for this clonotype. Here the CDR3 DNA reads TGCGCCAGCAGCTTGGGCCGGGGACGCTCTGGAAACACCATATATTTT. Translated, it gives CASSLGRGRSGNTIYF. The chain has TRBV5-1 and TRBJ1-3; tentative D call: TRBD1 (5 bases). Germline-derived CDR1 and CDR2 are SGHRS and YFSETQ. This CDR3 contains 16 residues. Trimming shortened V by 0 bases and J by 0 bases, and 10 bases separated the two germline ends. Combining the CDR3 with reference TRBV5-1 and TRBJ1-3 gives the whole variable domain KAGVTQTPRYLIKTRGQQVTLSCSPISGHRSVSWYQQTPGQGLQFLFEYFSETQRNKGNFPGRFSGRQFSNSRSEMNVSTLELGDSALYLCASSLGRGRSGNTIYFGEGSWLTVV.

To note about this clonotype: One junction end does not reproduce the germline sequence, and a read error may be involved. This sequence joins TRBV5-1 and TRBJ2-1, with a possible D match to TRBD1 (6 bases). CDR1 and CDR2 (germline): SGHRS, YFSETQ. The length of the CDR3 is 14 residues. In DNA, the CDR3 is TGCGCCAGCAGCCCGAGTACAGGGAACAATGAGAAGTTCTTC. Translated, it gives CASSPSTGNNEKFF.

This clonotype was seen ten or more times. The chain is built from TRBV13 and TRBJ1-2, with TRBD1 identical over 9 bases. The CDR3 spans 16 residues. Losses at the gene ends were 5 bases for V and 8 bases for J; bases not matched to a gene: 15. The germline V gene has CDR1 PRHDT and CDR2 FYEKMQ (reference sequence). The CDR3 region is CASSKLRQQGALGYTF. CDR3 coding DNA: TGTGCCAGCAGCAAACTACGGCAACAGGGGGCTTTGGGCTACACCTTC.

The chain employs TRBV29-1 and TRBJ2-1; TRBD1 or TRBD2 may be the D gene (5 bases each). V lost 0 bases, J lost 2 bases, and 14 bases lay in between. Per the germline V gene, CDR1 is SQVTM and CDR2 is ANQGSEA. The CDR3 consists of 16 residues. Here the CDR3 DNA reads TGCAGCGTTGAAGATGCGGCAGGGAGCCCCTACAATGAGCAGTTCTTC. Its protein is CSVEDAAGSPYNEQFF.

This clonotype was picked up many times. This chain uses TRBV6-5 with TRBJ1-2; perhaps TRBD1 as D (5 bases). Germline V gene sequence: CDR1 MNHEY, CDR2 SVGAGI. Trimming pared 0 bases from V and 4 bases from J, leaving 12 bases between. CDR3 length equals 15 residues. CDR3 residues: CASSYSGRAVYGYTF. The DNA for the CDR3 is TGTGCCAGCAGTTACTCTGGCAGGGCGGTCTATGGCTACACCTTC.

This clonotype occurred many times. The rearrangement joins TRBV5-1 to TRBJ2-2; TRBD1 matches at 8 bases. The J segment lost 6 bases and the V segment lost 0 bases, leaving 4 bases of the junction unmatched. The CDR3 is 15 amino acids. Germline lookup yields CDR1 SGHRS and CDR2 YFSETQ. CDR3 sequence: CASSLGQGAAGELFF. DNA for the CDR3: TGCGCCAGCAGCTTGGGCCAGGGGGCTGCCGGGGAGCTGTTTTTT.